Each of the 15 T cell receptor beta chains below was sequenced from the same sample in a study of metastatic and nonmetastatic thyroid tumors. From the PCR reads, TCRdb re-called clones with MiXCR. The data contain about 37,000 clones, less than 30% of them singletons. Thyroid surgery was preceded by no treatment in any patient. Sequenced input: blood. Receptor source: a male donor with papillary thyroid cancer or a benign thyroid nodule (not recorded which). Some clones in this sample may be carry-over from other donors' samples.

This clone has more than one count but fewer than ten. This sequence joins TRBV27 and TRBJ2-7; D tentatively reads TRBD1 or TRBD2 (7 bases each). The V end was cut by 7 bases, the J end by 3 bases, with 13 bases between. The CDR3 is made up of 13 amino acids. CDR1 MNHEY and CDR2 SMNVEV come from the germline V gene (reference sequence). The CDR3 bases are TGTGCCAGCAAGCAGGGGGGGGGCTACGAGCAGTACTTC. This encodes CASKQGGGYEQYF.

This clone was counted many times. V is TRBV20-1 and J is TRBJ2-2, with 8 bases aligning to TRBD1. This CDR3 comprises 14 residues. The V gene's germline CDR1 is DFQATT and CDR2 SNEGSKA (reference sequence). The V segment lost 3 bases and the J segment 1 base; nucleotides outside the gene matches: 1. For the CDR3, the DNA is TGCAGTGCTAGCGGACAGGGGAACACCGGGGAGCTGTTTTTT. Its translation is CSASGQGNTGELFF.

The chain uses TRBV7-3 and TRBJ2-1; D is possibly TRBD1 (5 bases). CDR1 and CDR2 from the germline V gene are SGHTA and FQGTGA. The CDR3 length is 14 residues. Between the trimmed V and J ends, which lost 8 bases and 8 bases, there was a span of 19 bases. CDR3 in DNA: TGTGCCAGCGTCCGAGACAGTGGGTCAGATGAGCAGTTCTTC. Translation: CASVRDSGSDEQFF.

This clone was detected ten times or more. The chain's CDR3 is CASSAPEVTGELFF. The CDR3, as DNA: TGTGCCAGTAGTGCGCCGGAGGTGACCGGGGAGCTGTTTTTT. V gene TRBV19 combines with J gene TRBJ2-2, with D perhaps TRBD2 (5 bases). V was shortened by 5 bases and J by 5 bases, with 12 bases between the two germline ends. Germline-derived CDR1 and CDR2 are LNHDA and SQIVND (reference sequence). There are 14 residues in the CDR3. The whole variable domain, filled in from reference TRBV19 and TRBJ2-2, reads DGGITQSPKYLFRKEGQNVTLSCEQNLNHDAMYWYRQDPGQGLRLIYYSQIVNDFQKGDIAEGYSVSREKKESFPLTVTSAQKNPTAFYLCASSAPEVTGELFFGEGSRLTVL.

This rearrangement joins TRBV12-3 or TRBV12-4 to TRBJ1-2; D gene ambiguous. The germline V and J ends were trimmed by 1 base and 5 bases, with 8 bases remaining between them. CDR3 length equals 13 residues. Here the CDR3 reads CASSLGLGYGYTF. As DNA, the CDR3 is TGTGCCAGCAGTTTAGGCTTGGGGTATGGCTACACCTTC.

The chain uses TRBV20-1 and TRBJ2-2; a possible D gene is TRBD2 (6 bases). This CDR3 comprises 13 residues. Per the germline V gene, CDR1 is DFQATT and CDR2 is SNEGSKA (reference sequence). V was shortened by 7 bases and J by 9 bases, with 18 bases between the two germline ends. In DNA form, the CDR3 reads TGCAGTGGGCGGGACCCACAAGGGTGGGAGCTGTTTTTT. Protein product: CSGRDPQGWELFF.

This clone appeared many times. The CDR3 nucleotides read TGTGCCAGCAGCTTGGGACTGGCTAGCGCCTACAATGAGCAGTTCTTC. This gives the protein CASSLGLASAYNEQFF. This chain uses TRBV5-6 with TRBJ2-1; a weak D match, TRBD2 (6 bases). V was cut by 0 bases and J by 2 bases, with 12 bases left in between. Germline assignment: CDR1 SGHDT and CDR2 YYEEEE. The CDR3 contains 16 residues.

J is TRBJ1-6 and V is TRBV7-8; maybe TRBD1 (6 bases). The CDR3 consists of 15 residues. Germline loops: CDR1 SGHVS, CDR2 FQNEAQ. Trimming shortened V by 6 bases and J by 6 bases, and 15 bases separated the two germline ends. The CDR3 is CASRNPLQGNSPLHF. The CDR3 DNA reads TGTGCCAGCAGAAATCCCCTACAGGGTAATTCACCCCTCCACTTT.

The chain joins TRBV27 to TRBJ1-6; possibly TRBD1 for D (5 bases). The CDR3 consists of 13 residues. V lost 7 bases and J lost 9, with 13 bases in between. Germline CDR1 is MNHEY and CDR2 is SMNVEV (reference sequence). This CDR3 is CASKWTRSSPLHF. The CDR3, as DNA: TGTGCCAGCAAGTGGACACGGAGTTCACCCCTCCACTTT.

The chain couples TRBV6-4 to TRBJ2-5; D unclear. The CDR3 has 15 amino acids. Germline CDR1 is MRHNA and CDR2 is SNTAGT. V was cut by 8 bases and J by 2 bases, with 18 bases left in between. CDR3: CASSLGPGPQETQYF. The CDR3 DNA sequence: TGTGCCAGCTCGCTGGGCCCAGGCCCACAAGAGACCCAGTACTTC.

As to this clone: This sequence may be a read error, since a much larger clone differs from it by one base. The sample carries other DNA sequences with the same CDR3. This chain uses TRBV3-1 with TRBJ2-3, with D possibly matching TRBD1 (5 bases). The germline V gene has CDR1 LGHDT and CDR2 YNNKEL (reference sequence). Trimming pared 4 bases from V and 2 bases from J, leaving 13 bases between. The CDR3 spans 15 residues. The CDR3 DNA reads TGTGCCAGCAGCCTAAGGTCTGGGGCCACAGATACGCAGTATTTT. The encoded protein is CASSLRSGATDTQYF.

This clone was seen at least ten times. The CDR3 loop is CATSSFTHSLTDTQYF. CDR3 sequence (DNA): TGTGCCACCAGCAGCTTCACCCATTCGCTCACAGATACGCAGTATTTT. The V gene is TRBV15, the J gene TRBJ2-3; the D is unclear. The germline CDR1 and CDR2 sequences are LNHNV and YYDKDF (reference sequence). The CDR3 consists of 16 residues. V was clipped by 3 bases and J by 2 bases, with 15 bases between them.

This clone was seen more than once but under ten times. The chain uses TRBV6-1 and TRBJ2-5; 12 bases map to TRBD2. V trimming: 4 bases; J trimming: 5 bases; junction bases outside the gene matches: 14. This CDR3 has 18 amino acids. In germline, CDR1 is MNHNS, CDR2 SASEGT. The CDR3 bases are TGTGCCAGCAGTGCCCGGGTGGCGGGGCTAGCGGGAGGGGAGACCCAGTACTTC. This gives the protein CASSARVAGLAGGETQYF.

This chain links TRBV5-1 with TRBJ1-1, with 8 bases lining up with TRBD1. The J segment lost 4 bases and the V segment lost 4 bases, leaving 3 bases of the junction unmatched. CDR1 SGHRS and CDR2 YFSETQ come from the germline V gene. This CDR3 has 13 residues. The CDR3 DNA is TGCGCCAGCAGCAGAACAGGGGGCACTGAAGCTTTCTTT. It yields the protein CASSRTGGTEAFF.

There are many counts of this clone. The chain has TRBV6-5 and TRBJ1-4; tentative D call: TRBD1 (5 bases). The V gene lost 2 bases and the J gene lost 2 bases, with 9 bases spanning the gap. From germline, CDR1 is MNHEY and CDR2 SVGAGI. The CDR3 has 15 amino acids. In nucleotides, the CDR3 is TGTGCCAGCAGTTACGGGGGGGGGACTAATGAAAAACTGTTTTTT. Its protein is CASSYGGGTNEKLFF.